The 21 T cell receptor beta chains below come from one sample, sequenced in a study of prognosis after radiotherapy for stage I lung cancer (dated by TCRdb to the early 2020s). TCRdb names Illumina HiSeq 3000 as the instrument used. Two rounds of multiplex PCR on genomic DNA were used to amplify the TCR beta CDR3 region. In the first PCR round, primers specific to each TRBV and TRBJ gene were used, and the primer sequences were filed in Chinese patent CN105087789A. The public sequencing data were trimmed at Q25 with fastp and processed into clonotypes with MiXCR by TCRdb, which kept only in-frame beta chains. Every distinct CDR3 protein forms one entry, paired with its most common genes and DNA. This sample gives about 27,000 distinct CDR3 sequences in total; around 45% of them show up just once. The ten largest clonotypes hold 15% of the sample. The sequenced sample was PBMCs, obtained before or after stereotactic body radiation therapy (not recorded which). The receptors were sampled from a donor at least 50 years old with non-small cell lung cancer.

The CDR3 sequence: CASSANKGHPQHF. The CDR3 nucleotides read TGTGCCAGCAGCGCAAACAAGGGGCATCCCCAGCATTTT. The V gene is TRBV7-9, the J gene TRBJ1-5; tentatively, D is TRBD1 (5 bases). CDR3 length: 13 amino acids. V was cut by 5 bases and J by 10 bases, with 15 bases left in between. The germline gives CDR1 SEHNR, CDR2 FQNEAQ (reference sequence). Full variable domain (rest looked up from reference TRBV7-9 and TRBJ1-5): DTGVSQNPRHKITKRGQNVTFRCDPISEHNRLYWYRQTLGQGPEFLTYFQNEAQLEKSRLLSDRFSAERPKGSFSTLEIQRTEQGDSAMYLCASSANKGHPQHFGDGTRLSIL.

Only one count was recorded for this clonotype. This sequence is one base from a far larger clone and is likely a read error. The rearrangement links TRBV7-9 to TRBJ2-2, with D perhaps TRBD1 or TRBD2 (5 bases each). CDR1 and CDR2 (germline): SEHNR, FQNEAQ (reference sequence). The V end lost 3 bases, the J end lost 9 bases, and 17 bases lay between the germline ends. This CDR3 is 15 amino acids long. CDR3: CASSFARWGTWELFF. The CDR3 region has the DNA TGTGCCAGCAGCTTCGCCCGGTGGGGGACCTGGGAGCTGTTTTTT.

The chain employs TRBV7-2 and TRBJ1-1, with D possibly matching TRBD1 (5 bases). The CDR3 contains 12 residues. V shed 5 bases and J shed 5 bases, with 9 bases lying between them. Germline CDR1 SGHTA, CDR2 FQGNSA. The DNA of the CDR3 is TGTGCCAGCAGCCCCAGGGAAACTGAAGCTTTCTTT. This encodes CASSPRETEAFF.

The genes are TRBV4-3 and TRBJ2-7; TRBD2 matches at 7 bases. The V gene's germline CDR1 is LGHNA and CDR2 YSLEER. The V segment lost 7 bases and the J segment 3 bases; nucleotides outside the gene matches: 12. CDR3 length: 15 residues. CDR3 loop: CASTLGFGGSYEQYF. CDR3 coding DNA: TGCGCCAGCACACTCGGGTTTGGCGGGAGCTACGAGCAGTACTTC.

Comment on this clonotype: The junction and the germline gene differ at one end; a read error may be behind it. CDR3 in DNA: TGTGCCACCATTGATTTGAAAGCGGGATCAGCCTACAATGAGCAGTTCTTC. Translating gives CATIDLKAGSAYNEQFF. V usage is TRBV24-1 and J usage is TRBJ2-1; 7 nucleotides align to TRBD2. CDR1 KGHDR and CDR2 SFDVKD come from the germline V gene. The CDR3 covers 17 residues.

This clonotype was detected ten times or more. This chain uses TRBV7-9 with TRBJ2-7; D call uncertain. Germline lookup yields CDR1 SEHNR and CDR2 FQNEAQ (reference sequence). The V and J ends lost 4 bases and 2 bases respectively, with 6 bases between them. The CDR3 runs to 12 residues. Written as DNA, the CDR3 is TGTGCCAGCAGCTGGATAACCTACGAGCAGTACTTC. This gives the protein CASSWITYEQYF.

Regarding this clonotype: A far larger clone is only one base removed, so a read error is likely. CDR3 sequence (DNA): TGTGCCAGCAGCAGGGGGGGGCTAGCGGGCCCCTACGATCAGTACTTC. Its translation: CASSRGGLAGPYDQYF. The rearrangement uses TRBV6-9 and TRBJ2-7; D might be TRBD2 (8 bases). The CDR3 totals 16 residues. The germline V gene encodes CDR1 MNHGY and CDR2 SVAAGI.

The CDR3 DNA reads TGTGCCAGCATAGGGCAGGCGGGTACCGGGGAGCTGTTTTTT. Amino acid sequence: CASIGQAGTGELFF. J is TRBJ2-2 and V is TRBV12-3 or TRBV12-4, with D perhaps matching TRBD2 (5 bases). This CDR3 comprises 14 residues. Trimming cost V 7 bases and J 5 bases, with 14 bases left between them.

This chain joins TRBV12-3 or TRBV12-4 and TRBJ1-1; maybe TRBD1 (6 bases). This CDR3 has 13 residues. The CDR3 sequence is CESSTQGYTEAFF. CDR3 coding DNA: TGTGAAAGCAGCACCCAGGGGTACACTGAAGCTTTCTTT.

Ten or more counts support this clonotype. The genes are TRBV6-8 and TRBJ1-6; 7 bases match TRBD1. V shed 0 bases and J 9 bases; nucleotides not matched to a gene: 14. This CDR3 contains 18 residues. Germline-derived CDR1 and CDR2 are MNHGY and SAAAGT. Here the CDR3 reads CASSYSVLRQGWGSPLHF. In DNA, the CDR3 is TGTGCCAGCAGTTACTCGGTTTTAAGACAGGGATGGGGTTCACCCCTCCACTTT.

Remarks on this clonotype: A read error likely explains this, since a far larger clone differs by one base. Likely a read error: the CDR3 ends without its conserved phenylalanine or tryptophan. The gene calls are TRBV6-4 and TRBJ1-5; no clear D. The ends were cut back, 2 bases at V and 2 bases at J, with 10 bases in the middle. The CDR3 length is 15 residues. Per the germline V gene, CDR1 is MRHNA and CDR2 is SNTAGT. CDR3 region: CASSDGTWRNQPQHS. The CDR3 DNA follows: TGTGCCAGCAGTGACGGTACCTGGCGCAATCAGCCCCAGCATTCT.

Ten or more counts support this clonotype. The chain couples TRBV24-1 to TRBJ1-5; no definite D call. Per germline, CDR1 KGHDR and CDR2 SFDVKD. The CDR3 consists of 14 residues. The V gene lost 3 bases and the J gene lost 7 bases, with 12 bases spanning the gap. The CDR3 loop is CATSDEGGSQPQHF. The DNA of the CDR3 is TGTGCCACCAGTGATGAGGGAGGCAGCCAGCCCCAGCATTTT.

J is TRBJ1-3 and V is TRBV2; 7 nucleotides align to TRBD1. This CDR3 region has 15 residues. V gave up 0 bases and J gave up 9 bases; unmatched junction bases: 8. Germline V gene sequence: CDR1 SNHLY, CDR2 FYNNEI. The CDR3 sequence is CASSEATGQGGTIYF. The DNA for the CDR3 is TGTGCCAGCAGTGAAGCGACTGGTCAGGGGGGCACCATATATTTT. Drawing the rest from reference TRBV2 and TRBJ1-3, the complete variable domain is EPEVTQTPSHQVTQMGQEVILRCVPISNHLYFYWYRQILGQKVEFLVSFYNNEISEKSEIFDDQFSVERPDGSNFTLKIRSTKLEDSAMYFCASSEATGQGGTIYFGEGSWLTVV.

As to this clonotype: This may be a read error, as it is one base from a much larger clone. The gene calls are TRBV6-1 and TRBJ1-2, with a tentative D call TRBD1 (6 bases). The CDR3 spans 14 residues. Germline CDR1 MNHNS, CDR2 SASEGT. The CDR3 sequence: CASTLDRVPHGCTF. The CDR3 region has the DNA TGTGCCAGCACCCTGGACAGAGTGCCCCATGGCTGCACCTTC.

This clonotype was counted many times. The chain carries TRBV9 and TRBJ2-6; possible D gene TRBD1, 5 bases. CDR3 length: 17 amino acids. The V gene lost 0 bases and the J gene lost 0 bases, with 10 bases spanning the gap. Germline assignment: CDR1 SGDLS and CDR2 YYNGEE. CDR3: CASSVGQGRSGANVLTF. CDR3 coding DNA: TGTGCCAGCAGCGTAGGTCAGGGCCGCTCTGGGGCCAACGTCCTGACTTTC.

This clonotype appeared many times. As DNA, the CDR3 is TGCAGTGCTAGTAAGGGCCCCTATGGCTACACCTTC. It yields the protein CSASKGPYGYTF. The chain employs TRBV20-1 and TRBJ1-2, with D hard to call. Per the germline V gene, CDR1 is DFQATT and CDR2 is SNEGSKA (reference sequence). CDR3 length: 12 amino acids. Trimming cost V 3 bases and J 4 bases, with 9 bases left between them.

This clonotype has at least ten counts. The rearrangement uses TRBV6-1 and TRBJ2-7; 11 positions agree with TRBD1. Losses at the gene ends were 5 bases for V and 3 bases for J; bases not matched to a gene: 6. The length of the CDR3 is 15 residues. In germline, CDR1 is MNHNS, CDR2 SASEGT. The CDR3 reads CASSPGTGGLYEQYF. CDR3 DNA sequence: TGTGCCAGCAGTCCAGGGACAGGGGGTCTCTACGAGCAGTACTTC.

With regard to this clonotype: This likely reflects a read error, since a far larger clone is one base away. The rearrangement links TRBV7-9 to TRBJ2-3; no definite D call. Germline loops: CDR1 SEHNR, CDR2 FQNEAQ (reference sequence). The V end was cut by 2 bases, the J end by 6 bases, with 6 bases between. The CDR3 runs to 12 residues. CDR3 residues: CASSLNGDTQYF. CDR3 coding DNA: TGTGCCAGCAGCTTAAATGGTGATACGCAGTATTTT.

This clonotype was seen many times. The rearrangement links TRBV11-2 to TRBJ2-1; TRBD2 agrees at 10 bases. V was pared by 2 bases and J by 4 bases, with 5 bases of the junction left unmatched. CDR1 and CDR2 (germline): SGHAT, FQNNGV. This CDR3 comprises 16 residues. The CDR3 DNA follows: TGTGCCAGCAGCTTATTCGCTAGCGGGAGATACAATGAGCAGTTCTTC. Translating gives CASSLFASGRYNEQFF.

This clonotype was recorded at least ten times. V is TRBV5-5 and J is TRBJ1-1, with 9 bases lining up with TRBD1. J gave up 11 bases and V 4 bases, and 9 bases lay outside the gene matches. Germline loops: CDR1 SGHKS, CDR2 YYEKEE (reference sequence). CDR3 length: 13 residues. CDR3 residues: CASSLQGAGVAFF. CDR3 bases: TGTGCCAGCAGCCTACAGGGGGCTGGGGTGGCTTTCTTT.

Comments on this clonotype: The junction departs from germline at one end; a sequencing error may be responsible. The gene calls are TRBV28 and TRBJ1-1, with D unresolved. Germline V CDR1 and CDR2: MDHEN, SYDVKM. There are 12 residues in the CDR3. The CDR3 region has the DNA TGTTCCAGCAGTTCCTTTCTGTCTGAAGCTTTCTTT. This codes for CSSSSFLSEAFF.